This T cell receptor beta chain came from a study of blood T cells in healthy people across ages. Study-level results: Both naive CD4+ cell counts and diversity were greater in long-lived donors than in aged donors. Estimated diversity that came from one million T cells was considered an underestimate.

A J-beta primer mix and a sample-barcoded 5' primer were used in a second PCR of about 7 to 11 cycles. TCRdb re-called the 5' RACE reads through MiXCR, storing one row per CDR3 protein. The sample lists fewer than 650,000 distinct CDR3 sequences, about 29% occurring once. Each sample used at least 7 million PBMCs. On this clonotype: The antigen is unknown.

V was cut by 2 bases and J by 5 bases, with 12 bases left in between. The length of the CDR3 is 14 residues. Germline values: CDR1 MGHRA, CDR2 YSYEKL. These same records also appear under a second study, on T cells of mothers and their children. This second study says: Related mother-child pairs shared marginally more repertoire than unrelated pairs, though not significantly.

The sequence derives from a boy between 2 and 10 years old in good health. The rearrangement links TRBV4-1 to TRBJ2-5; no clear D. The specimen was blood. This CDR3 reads CASSQTIGKETQYF. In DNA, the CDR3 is TGCGCCAGCAGCCAAACGATAGGAAAGGAGACCCAGTACTTC.